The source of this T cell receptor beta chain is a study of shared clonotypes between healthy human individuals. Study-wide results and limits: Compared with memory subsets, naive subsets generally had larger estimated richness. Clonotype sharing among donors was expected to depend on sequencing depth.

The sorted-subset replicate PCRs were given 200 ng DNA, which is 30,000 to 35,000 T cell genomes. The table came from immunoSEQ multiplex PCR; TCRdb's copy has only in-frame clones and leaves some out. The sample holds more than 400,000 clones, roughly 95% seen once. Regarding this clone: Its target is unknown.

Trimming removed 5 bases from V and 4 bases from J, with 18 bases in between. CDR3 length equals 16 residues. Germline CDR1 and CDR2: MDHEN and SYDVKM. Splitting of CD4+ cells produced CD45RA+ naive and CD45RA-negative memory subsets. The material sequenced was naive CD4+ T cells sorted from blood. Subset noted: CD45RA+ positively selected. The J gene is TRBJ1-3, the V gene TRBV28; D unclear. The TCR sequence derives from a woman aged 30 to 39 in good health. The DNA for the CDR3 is TGTGCCAGCAGTCAAACCCTGGTGAGTCAGGGAAACACCATATATTTT. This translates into CASSQTLVSQGNTIYF.